This T cell receptor (beta chain) was sequenced during a study of blood T cell repertoires in COVID-19 (dated by TCRdb to the early 2020s). With regard to the full study: Collaborator samples came from the United States, Italy and Spain and covered acute and convalescent phases of COVID-19. The material from the prospective study consisted of cDNA or gDNA derived from T cells, B-cell-depleted T cells, or PBMCs. The dataset comprised deeply sampled blood TCRbeta repertoires from subjects exposed to, actively infected with, or recovered from COVID-19. A freely available public database, intended as a resource for researchers studying the immune response to SARS-CoV-2, is where the repertoires were released. The samples were drawn from two sources: the first 160 participants of the ongoing ImmuneRACE study, and 950 to 1,500 subjects contributed by 6 global collaborators. A de-identified subject ID, COVID-19 status, age in years and sex were almost always included in the sample metadata. Where HLA class I and class II types were available, the types were taken from metadata supplied by the sample provider, not from assay-based typing. Summary of the overall study and its limitations: How much clinical and demographic metadata was included differed by source and by participant, and the metadata was provided uncurated.

TCRbeta CDR3 regions were amplified from genomic DNA using the immunoSEQ Assay, a bias-controlled multiplex PCR. On the study's bioinformatics: Within the assay, amplification of reference gene primers was used to estimate how many nucleated cells each sample contained. To quantify the absolute abundance of each unique TCRbeta CDR3 rearrangement, sequence reads were collapsed and filtered. For each sample, productive Simpson clonality was calculated as the square root of Simpson's diversity index over productive rearrangements. Entries here come from immuneACCESS through TCRdb and include only in-frame sequences with V and J called. Some clones fail to appear in such tables; in the studies checked, an unresolved V gene covers under half of the shortfall, and the cause of the remainder is unknown. The DNA was the basis for D and trimming; V, J and clone size are from that table. This sample has about 100,000 clones in its table, and over 90% of those were observed once. In total, the top ten clones hold roughly 1.7% of the sample.

Whole blood was collected in K2EDTA tubes by collaborating institutions according to the institutions' own protocols. For TCRbeta analysis, collaborators shipped samples in one of three forms: frozen whole blood, isolated PBMCs, or DNA extracted from either of those sample types. About this clone itself: Its antigen remains unidentified. No per-base quality is available; no much larger clone lies one base away.

Taken from cysteine to phenylalanine, the CDR3 has 17 residues. Only the CDR3 part of the read is kept: 51 bases, read in frame from the first base. The germline V and J ends show losses of 5 bases and 5 bases respectively, and no gene match explains 14 bases of the junction. CDR1 SGHTA and CDR2 FQGTGA were looked up in the germline V gene. Sample: peripheral blood. The TCR comes from a man between 60 and 70 years old with acute or convalescent COVID-19. Recombination connected TRBV7-3 to TRBJ2-1, with 8 junctional bases fitting TRBD1. The sequenced DNA: TGTGCCAGCAGCAAAACCGGGACAGGCCTTCTCCACAATGAGCAGTTCTTC. It codes for CASSKTGTGLLHNEQFF. The entire variable domain, with the stretches around the CDR3 drawn from the reference TRBV7-3 and TRBJ2-1 proteins, is GAGVSQTPSNKVTEKGKYVELRCDPISGHTALYWYRQSLGQGPEFLIYFQGTGAADDSGLPNDRFFAVRPEGSVSTLKIQRTERGDSAVYLCASSKTGTGLLHNEQFFGPGTRLTVL.